The T cell receptor beta chain described here comes from a study of T-cell memory formation after mild COVID-19. TCRalpha and TCRbeta libraries used 5'RACE with constant-segment primers and UMIs. MiXCR was run by TCRdb on the 5' RACE reads, yielding one entry per CDR3 protein. This sample yields under 200,000 distinct CDR3 sequences, of which around 30% are seen a single time; around 12% belongs to the top ten. Study findings and constraints: Pre-infection memory carried some responding clones, suggesting that cross-reactive memory joined.

The V gene lost 7 bases and the J gene lost 7 bases, with 17 bases spanning the gap. The germline V gene has CDR1 MNHEY and CDR2 SVGAGI. The CDR3 runs to 15 residues. This clonotype was counted between two and nine times. Antigen: not known. The receptor was isolated from an adult woman who had mild COVID-19 (a few samples of this study predate the infection). Cell type and time point are not known. Sequences were obtained from PBMCs or a T cell subset sorted from them (not recorded which). This chain connects TRBV6-5 to TRBJ1-6, with D perhaps matching TRBD1 (6 bases). CDR3 loop: CASTTQDSVNSPLHF. CDR3 nucleotides: TGTGCCAGCACTACGCAGGACAGTGTAAATTCACCCCTCCACTTT.